Following are 28 T cell receptor beta chains from one sample sequenced in a study of CD8+CD57+ T cells in acquired aplastic anemia. CD8+CD57+ cell expansion, shown by flow cytometry, had occurred in the patients selected for sequencing. Investigators profiled TCR beta VDJ and CDR3 from genomic DNA template. TCRdb re-called the reads through MiXCR, storing one row per CDR3 protein. The table includes under 200,000 distinct CDR3 sequences, just under 50% detected once. Sequencing input: sorted CD4+, CD8+, or CD8+CD57+ T cells (not recorded which) from PBMCs. These receptors all come from a human donor with aplastic anemia.

This clonotype was picked up many times. V gene TRBV14 combines with J gene TRBJ2-1; D not resolved. Germline CDR1 and CDR2: SGHDN and FVKESK. This CDR3 spans 16 amino acids. The V end lost 2 bases, the J end lost 5 bases, and 16 bases lay between the germline ends. CDR3 loop: CASSQRRVPVDNEQFF. CDR3 in DNA: TGTGCCAGCAGCCAACGACGGGTTCCCGTTGACAATGAGCAGTTCTTC.

The chain employs TRBV20-1 and TRBJ1-2; a possible D gene is TRBD1 (6 bases). V lost 2 bases and J lost 2, with 15 bases in between. The CDR3 totals 15 residues. Per germline, CDR1 DFQATT and CDR2 SNEGSKA (reference sequence). CDR3: CSARSPQGSNYGYTF. CDR3 DNA sequence: TGCAGTGCTAGATCCCCACAGGGTTCCAACTATGGCTACACCTTC.

V and J are TRBV10-3 and TRBJ2-5, with a tentative D call TRBD2 (5 bases). Germline CDR1 ENHRY, CDR2 SYGVKD. V lost 10 bases and J lost 5, with 17 bases in between. The CDR3 spans 13 residues. The CDR3 coding sequence is TGTGCCACGACAACGGGGATGGGGGAGACCCAGTACTTC. It codes for CATTTGMGETQYF.

The chain links TRBV29-1 to TRBJ1-2; 8 bases align to TRBD1. The ends lost 7 bases at V and 1 base at J; junction bases unmatched: 8. Germline CDR1 and CDR2: SQVTM and ANQGSEA. The CDR3 runs 14 residues. The CDR3 bases are TGCAGCGCTACGCGGACAGGGTTTAACTATGGCTACACCTTC. As protein: CSATRTGFNYGYTF. The entire variable domain, with the rest obtained from reference TRBV29-1 and TRBJ1-2, is as follows: SAVISQKPSRDICQRGTSLTIQCQVDSQVTMMFWYRQQPGQSLTLIATANQGSEATYESGFVIDKFPISRPNLTFSTLTVSNMSPEDSSIYLCSATRTGFNYGYTFGSGTRLTVV.

CDR3 sequence: CASSQEGSDRNTEAFF. The DNA of the CDR3 is TGTGCCAGCAGCCAAGAGGGCTCGGACAGGAACACTGAAGCTTTCTTT. This chain connects TRBV3-1 to TRBJ1-1; D perhaps matches TRBD1 (6 bases). There are 16 residues in the CDR3. From germline, CDR1 is LGHDT and CDR2 YNNKEL (reference sequence). The V end was cut by 0 bases, the J end by 1 base, with 12 bases between.

This clonotype appeared many times. CDR3 residues: CASSAFRQNSDTQYF. CDR3 coding DNA: TGTGCCAGTAGTGCGTTTCGGCAGAACTCAGATACGCAGTATTTT. This chain joins TRBV19 and TRBJ2-3; D is unclear. V lost 5 bases and J lost 4, with 16 bases in between. Looked up from germline, CDR1 is LNHDA and CDR2 is SQIVND (reference sequence). The CDR3 has 15 amino acids.

This clonotype has only a few counts. Mismatch with germline at one junction end may stem from a read error. The rearrangement uses TRBV7-7 and TRBJ2-1, with D perhaps matching TRBD2 (6 bases). Germline CDR1 is SSHAT and CDR2 is FNYEAQ (reference sequence). The CDR3 runs 15 residues. The CDR3 region is CASSLAPGDYNEQFF. Here the CDR3 DNA reads TGTGCTAGCAGCTTAGCGCCGGGAGACTACAATGAGCAGTTCTTC.

The chain has TRBV19 and TRBJ2-3, with D perhaps matching TRBD2 (5 bases). Between the trimmed V and J ends, which lost 6 bases and 1 base, there was a span of 8 bases. Germline V gene lookup returns CDR1 LNHDA and CDR2 SQIVND (reference sequence). This CDR3 contains 13 residues. The CDR3 sequence is CASSPAGTDTQYF. The CDR3 DNA reads TGTGCCAGTAGCCCAGCGGGCACAGATACGCAGTATTTT.

This clonotype was detected a few times. In DNA form, the CDR3 reads TGTGCCACCAGCAGAAGGGGCGGTCTTAATGAGGAGCAGTTCTTC. It specifies CATSRRGGLNEEQFF. The chain employs TRBV15 and TRBJ2-1; perhaps TRBD1 as D (5 bases). Trimming shortened V by 2 bases and J by 10 bases, and 18 bases separated the two germline ends. This CDR3 has 15 residues. Germline assignment: CDR1 LNHNV and CDR2 YYDKDF (reference sequence).

This clonotype occurred many times. CDR3: CASSQAQGSYGYTF. CDR3 DNA sequence: TGTGCCAGCAGCCAAGCCCAGGGAAGCTATGGCTACACCTTC. The genes are TRBV4-2 and TRBJ1-2; D may be TRBD1 (5 bases). The CDR3 sequence is 14 residues long. CDR1 is LGHNA and CDR2 is YNFKEQ in the germline V gene. V gave up 1 base and J gave up 4 bases, with 10 bases separating them.

V and J are TRBV6-2 or TRBV6-3 and TRBJ1-5; weak D call: TRBD1 (6 bases). The germline V gene encodes CDR1 MNHEY and CDR2 SVGEGT. V lost 6 bases to trimming and J lost 4 bases, with 16 bases between them. The CDR3 has 15 residues. The CDR3 here is CASSIGGLLNQPQHF. The CDR3 DNA reads as TGTGCCAGCAGCATAGGGGGGCTACTAAATCAGCCCCAGCATTTT.

This clonotype came up many times. The chain combines TRBV9 with TRBJ1-1; TRBD1 might be the D (5 bases). The CDR3 runs 12 residues. The germline V gene encodes CDR1 SGDLS and CDR2 YYNGEE. V lost 3 bases and J lost 11, with 14 bases in between. CDR3 sequence reads: CASSADPGTAFF. The CDR3, as DNA: TGTGCCAGCAGCGCCGACCCCGGGACGGCTTTCTTT.

Worth noting for this clonotype: A read error is possible here, since a much larger clone lies one base away. The CDR3 nucleotides read TGTGCCATCAGCTTAGCGGGACAGCCTCAAGAGACCCAGTACTTC. The encoded protein is CAISLAGQPQETQYF. The rearrangement joins TRBV5-8 to TRBJ2-5, with D tentatively TRBD2 (8 bases). Germline assignment: CDR1 SGHTS and CDR2 YDEGEE. CDR3 length equals 15 residues.

This clonotype came up many times. J is TRBJ1-2 and V is TRBV7-9; a possible D gene is TRBD1 (6 bases). Germline V lookup: CDR1 SEHNR, CDR2 FQNEAQ (reference sequence). The CDR3 spans 15 residues. Trimming removed 1 base at V and 8 bases at J, with 17 bases between. DNA for the CDR3: TGTGCCAGCAGCTTAGGACCGGGGGCCGGGAGAGGCTACACCTTC. This codes for CASSLGPGAGRGYTF.

V is TRBV18 and J is TRBJ2-2; D remains ambiguous. V gave up 8 bases and J gave up 4 bases, with 14 bases separating them. This CDR3 contains 14 residues. Germline V gene lookup returns CDR1 KGHSH and CDR2 LQKENI. For the CDR3, the DNA is TGTGCCAGCACCGAAAGGACCGCCACCGGGGAGCTGTTTTTT. Its protein is CASTERTATGELFF.

V usage is TRBV24-1 and J usage is TRBJ2-1; D is unclear. Germline CDR1 and CDR2: KGHDR and SFDVKD. V was trimmed by 4 bases and J by 0 bases, leaving 9 bases between them. The CDR3 sequence is 15 residues long. The CDR3 nucleotides read TGTGCCACCAGTGAAGGATCCTTCTCCTACAATGAGCAGTTCTTC. As protein: CATSEGSFSYNEQFF.

This chain connects TRBV15 to TRBJ1-1, with D maybe TRBD1 (5 bases). Looked up from germline, CDR1 is LNHNV and CDR2 is YYDKDF (reference sequence). The V end lost 5 bases, the J end lost 1 base, and 14 bases lay between the germline ends. The length of the CDR3 is 15 residues. The CDR3 coding sequence is TGTGCCACCAGCGCCGGAACAGGTAGGAACACTGAAGCTTTCTTT. Residues: CATSAGTGRNTEAFF.

In its sample, this clonotype was seen many times. The chain combines TRBV20-1 with TRBJ2-5; D gene ambiguous. The CDR3 length is 15 residues. V lost 0 bases and J 4 bases, leaving 15 bases between the germline ends. CDR1 DFQATT and CDR2 SNEGSKA come from the germline V gene (reference sequence). The CDR3 loop reads CSARDRVTSIETQYF. The CDR3 region has the DNA TGCAGTGCTAGAGATCGGGTCACGTCCATAGAGACCCAGTACTTC.

The table lists this clonotype with a count of one. The V gene is TRBV4-1, the J gene TRBJ1-2, with D unclear. The length of the CDR3 is 12 residues. Trimming left V 0 bases short and J 5 bases short, with 4 bases between. CDR1 is MGHRA and CDR2 is YSYEKL in the germline V gene. The CDR3 coding sequence is TGCGCCAGCAGCCAAGAGGGGTATGGCTACACCTTC. As protein: CASSQEGYGYTF.

The chain recombines TRBV19 with TRBJ1-6; weak D call: TRBD1 (5 bases). The length of the CDR3 is 12 residues. With 6 bases removed from V and 10 bases from J, the gap between germline ends came to 10 bases. Germline V gene sequence: CDR1 LNHDA, CDR2 SQIVND (reference sequence). Here the CDR3 DNA reads TGTGCCAGTAGCCAGGGTGGATCACCCCTCCACTTT. Translation: CASSQGGSPLHF.

The chain uses TRBV7-8 and TRBJ2-7, with TRBD2 matching over 11 bases. The J call may not be correct, given that the DNA end is closer to TRBJ2-5. This CDR3 spans 18 amino acids. CDR1 SGHVS and CDR2 FQNEAQ come from the germline V gene. CDR3 nucleotide sequence: TGTGCCAGCAGCCCAACCGAGAGACTAGCGGGAATCCAAGAGACCCAGTACTTC. Translating gives CASSPTERLAGIQETQYF.

This clonotype was seen many times. The chain employs TRBV4-1 and TRBJ2-5, with D unresolved. Trimming left V 4 bases short and J 3 bases short, with 12 bases between. Germline loops: CDR1 MGHRA, CDR2 YSYEKL. This CDR3 region has 14 residues. Written as DNA, the CDR3 is TGCGCCAGCAGCCCTCGGAACAGAGAAGAGACCCAGTACTTC. Encoded protein: CASSPRNREETQYF.

The chain employs TRBV19 and TRBJ2-7; the D gene is possibly TRBD1 (7 bases). Germline CDR1 and CDR2: LNHDA and SQIVND (reference sequence). The CDR3 is made up of 13 amino acids. V lost 9 bases and J lost 6, with 18 bases in between. The CDR3 loop reads CASQRQGGTEQYF. CDR3 DNA: TGTGCCAGCCAGCGACAGGGAGGAACCGAGCAGTACTTC.

This clonotype was counted between two and nine times. V usage is TRBV20-1 and J usage is TRBJ1-6; no clear D. CDR3 length equals 11 residues. Trimming stripped 0 bases from V and 16 bases from J, with 10 bases between. Germline CDR1 and CDR2: DFQATT and SNEGSKA (reference sequence). The CDR3 DNA reads as TGCAGTGCTAGAGATGGCTCCTCACTCCACTTT. Residues: CSARDGSSLHF.

Concerning this clonotype itself: Relative to the germline gene, one junction end is altered; a read error may explain this. This chain connects TRBV19 to TRBJ1-3; D is possibly TRBD1 (5 bases). This CDR3 spans 13 amino acids. Germline loops: CDR1 LNHDA, CDR2 SQIVND (reference sequence). CDR3 protein: CASSGTAGSTVYF. The CDR3 DNA reads as TGTGCCAGTAGCGGGACGGCTGGAAGCACCGTATATTTT.

This clonotype appeared many times. The gene calls are TRBV11-2 and TRBJ2-3, with no clear D. V dropped 3 bases and J dropped 6 bases, with 19 bases sitting between them. The CDR3 runs to 16 residues. Looked up from germline, CDR1 is SGHAT and CDR2 is FQNNGV. The CDR3 region is CASSLLGPSGRDTQYF. As DNA, the CDR3 is TGTGCCAGCAGCTTGTTAGGACCGTCAGGACGGGATACGCAGTATTTT.

This clonotype was counted ten times or more. V usage is TRBV19 and J usage is TRBJ1-5; possibly TRBD1 for D (6 bases). The ends were cut back, 3 bases at V and 2 bases at J, with 20 bases in the middle. The CDR3 sequence is 18 residues long. Germline V gives CDR1 LNHDA, CDR2 SQIVND (reference sequence). As DNA, the CDR3 is TGTGCCAGTAGTATTTTGGAGGGAGGGGGGCAGGGCAATCAGCCCCAGCATTTT. Amino acids: CASSILEGGGQGNQPQHF.

The chain links TRBV7-6 to TRBJ2-5, with a tentative D call TRBD1 (5 bases). Germline V lookup: CDR1 SGHVS, CDR2 FNYEAQ. V lost 10 bases and J 5 bases, leaving 17 bases between the germline ends. CDR3 length equals 13 residues. The CDR3 DNA sequence: TGTGCCACCAACCCAGGGTTTGAGGAGACCCAGTACTTC. Amino acids: CATNPGFEETQYF. The full variable domain, completed using reference TRBV7-6 and TRBJ2-5, is GAGVSQSPRYKVTKRGQDVALRCDPISGHVSLYWYRQALGQGPEFLTYFNYEAQQDKSGLPNDRFSAERPEGSISTLTIQRTEQRDSAMYRCATNPGFEETQYFGPGTRLLVL.